The table lists the clone carrying this T cell receptor (beta chain) with a few counts. The repertoire was sequenced with immunoSEQ multiplex PCR; TCRdb's copy has only in-frame clones and lacks some. This sample yields about 49,000 clones, of which 90% to 95% are seen a single time; roughly 1% belongs to the top ten. The V and J ends lost 7 bases and 0 bases respectively, with 4 bases between them. The CDR3 covers 12 residues. The entry originates in a study of blood T cell repertoires in COVID-19. The sequence was obtained from a man aged 60 to 75 with COVID-19, enrolled during active disease. The material sequenced was peripheral blood. The V call is TRBV12-3 or TRBV12-4, the J call TRBJ1-5; D is unclear. CDR3 region: CASTDSNQPQHF. For the CDR3, the DNA is TGTGCCAGCACAGATAGCAATCAGCCCCAGCATTTT.